The TCR beta chain described here comes from a study of blood T cell repertoires in COVID-19. In the source study's methods: Reference gene primers were amplified, and this amplification served to estimate nucleated cell counts. TCRdb's table, derived via immunoSEQ multiplex PCR, lists solely in-frame clones and lacks some. Clonal size and the V and J genes are those of that table, whereas D and trimming came from the DNA. The sample lists under 200,000 clones; roughly 88% were seen once. The CDR3 is 15 residues long. Germline lookup yields CDR1 LNHNV and CDR2 YYDKDF (reference sequence). V was clipped by 0 bases and J by 2 bases, with 7 bases between them.

The genes are TRBV15 and TRBJ1-4; D is uncertain. The sequence came from a woman aged 55-70 years with acute or convalescent COVID-19. Sample: peripheral blood. The CDR3 region has the DNA TGTGCCACCAGCAGAGATCCTGTTACTAATGAAAAACTGTTTTTT. This gives the protein CATSRDPVTNEKLFF.